The following is a T cell receptor (beta chain) sequence with its context. The target of this receptor is not known. Within one base of it there is no much larger clone, and no base qualities were kept. The data are from a study of shared clonotypes between healthy human individuals (dated by TCRdb to about 2020). About the full investigation: Three men and two women, aged 18 to 49 years, made up the cohort. For each donor, CD4 naive and CD4 memory were each run on three plates, CD8 naive on two plates, and CD8 memory on one plate. The study deeply sequenced blood TCR repertoires of several healthy adults to estimate repertoire size and the extent of clonotype sharing between individuals. To increase sequencing depth and limit assay-specific biases, different laboratories used diverse techniques to prepare libraries and sequence TCR repertoires. Each donor's leukapheresis produced roughly between roughly 0.94 and 9.5 billion PBMCs.

CD8 naive samples were obtained by positive selection for CCR7 among CD45RO-negative cells, yielding a CD45RA+CCR7+ population from which TemRA cells were excluded. The donors were healthy, HIV-negative adults who had no recently reported acute infections or vaccinations. All donors were Caucasian adults living in Nashville, Tennessee, USA. Blood was obtained by leukapheresis, after which PBMCs were separated by Ficoll-Histopaque density gradient centrifugation and cryopreserved in liquid nitrogen vapor phase. Analytical flow cytometry was used to check the purity and quantity of each magnetically sorted T cell population. Genomic DNA was isolated from every sorted fraction and measured by UV absorbance on a Nanodrop 2000c. What the study reported, not specific to this receptor: Pairwise subsampling indicated that sequencing depth was expected to affect the degree of clonotype sharing among donors. Incomplete sequencing was indicated by rarefaction of sorted-subset datasets, despite the large sequencing depth. Only blood was sampled, and tissue TCR repertoires likely differ from those in blood. Larger estimated clonotype richness was generally found for naive subsets than for memory subsets. Roughly 5% of naive CD4, around 4% of naive CD8, approximately 2.2% of memory CD4, and 0.4% of memory CD8 clonotypes were shared across several donors. Clonotypes shared by all four sorted-subset donors showed higher generation probabilities than non-shared clonotypes. Because the study included only a small number of donors, the genetic and exposure-history diversity represented was limited.

Using the deep immunoSEQ assay, multiplex PCR amplified TCR CDR3 regions from genomic DNA. Extracted genomic DNA from each cell subset was spread evenly across all wells of several immunoSEQ 96-well plates, with each plate serving as a replicate. For sorted subsets, approximately 210 ng of genomic DNA, equivalent to roughly 33,000 T cell genomes, went into each replicate PCR. Purified libraries were measured with a Qubit 3.0 fluorometer, size-checked on a Bioanalyzer 2100, and measured again with the KAPA Library Quantification kit. Every immunoSEQ 96-well plate was sequenced on a separate single-read 150-cycle Illumina NextSeq 550 flow cell. On the authors' methods: Because only junctional sequences without quality scores were contained in the immunoSEQ output, filtering matching that applied to full-length reads could not be performed. To assign V/J genes and CDR3, sequences were annotated against IMGT germline references using PyIR, a Python wrapper for IgBLAST v1.9. Reads were filtered out if the reads had weak V/J assignments (E-value above 1e-6), no CDR3, stop codons, out-of-frame junctions, or ambiguous translated residues. A V3J clonotype was defined by an identical inferred V gene, J gene, and CDR3 amino acid sequence. Percentage overlap between repertoires was computed as shared unique clonotypes divided by the size of the smaller repertoire. Richness of each repertoire was evaluated using RTK rarefaction, the Chao1 estimator, and Recon v2.1 estimates of unobserved clonotypes. Generation probabilities for all TCRbeta clonotypes obtained by the gDNA method from a few donors were computed using OLGA. TCRdb holds this immuneACCESS table with in-frame rearrangements only. Some clones are missing; in checked studies, unresolved V genes explain under half, and the rest has no known cause. The DNA was the basis for D and trimming; V, J and clone size are from that table. In all, the sample holds fewer than 1 million clones, and approximately 97% of those were seen once. Less than 0.25% of the sample rests with the top ten.

The specimen sequenced was naive CD8+ T cells sorted from blood. The label giving this sample's cell subset or site can be read as: CD45RA+CCR7+. The clonotype originates from a man aged 25 to 40 in good health.

The CDR3 protein sequence reads: CASSGDRVGTGELFF. The bases are TGTGCCAGCAGCGGGGACAGGGTCGGCACCGGGGAGCTGTTTTTT. The sequence is built from TRBV9 and TRBJ2-2; TRBD1 fits 9 bases in the junction. At the junction V is shortened by 3 bases and J by 4 bases; bases outside the gene matches: 4. From cysteine to phenylalanine, the CDR3 is 15 amino acids long. Only CDR3 DNA remains: 45 bases, in frame from the first base. For CDR1 and CDR2, the germline V gene lists SGDLS and YYNGEE.